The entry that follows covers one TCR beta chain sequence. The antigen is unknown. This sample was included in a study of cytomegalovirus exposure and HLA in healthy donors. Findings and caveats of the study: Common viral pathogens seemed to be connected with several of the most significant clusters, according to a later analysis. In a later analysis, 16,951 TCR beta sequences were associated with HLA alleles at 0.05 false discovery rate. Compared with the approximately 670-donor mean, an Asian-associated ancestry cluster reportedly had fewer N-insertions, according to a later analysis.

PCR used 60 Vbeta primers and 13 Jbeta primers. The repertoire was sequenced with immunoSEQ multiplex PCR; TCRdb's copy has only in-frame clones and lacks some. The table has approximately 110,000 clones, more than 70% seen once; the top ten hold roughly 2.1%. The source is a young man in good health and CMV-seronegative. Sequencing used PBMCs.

The CDR3 loop reads CATSTSGTSVLQETQYF. CDR3 coding DNA: TGTGCCACCAGCACATCCGGGACAAGCGTGCTTCAAGAGACCCAGTACTTC. V gene TRBV15 combines with J gene TRBJ2-5, with D maybe TRBD1 (6 bases). The V end was cut by 4 bases, the J end by 2 bases, with 20 bases between. CDR3 length equals 17 residues. Germline values: CDR1 LNHNV, CDR2 YYDKDF (reference sequence).